The 17 T cell receptor beta chains in this list originate from one sample, sequenced in a study of beta chain features in type 1 diabetes. Study-level points and caveats: People with Type 1 diabetes carried modestly yet significantly shorter TCRB CDR3s in all four CD4+ subsets.

Their target antigens are unknown. All of the isolated RNA was reverse transcribed, so expressed TCRB transcripts were sequenced. Generated by immunoSEQ multiplex PCR, the TCRdb table keeps only in-frame clones and is missing some. This sample has 680,000 or so clones; around 15% occur once, and the top ten carry less than 0.025%. Sequencing used naive CD4+ T cells from blood. These receptor sequences come from a man between 18 and 35 years old with type 1 diabetes.

This clone was counted between two and nine times. The chain recombines TRBV10-3 with TRBJ2-2; D not resolved. Trimming removed 7 bases at V and 5 bases at J, with 5 bases between. There are 11 residues in the CDR3. Looked up from germline, CDR1 is ENHRY and CDR2 is SYGVKD. This CDR3 is CAIKSTGELFF. CDR3 DNA: TGTGCCATCAAGAGTACCGGGGAGCTGTTTTTT.

This clone has a handful of counts. This rearrangement joins TRBV7-9 to TRBJ2-7; D tentatively fits TRBD1 or TRBD2 (5 bases each). Germline-derived CDR1 and CDR2 are SEHNR and FQNEAQ (reference sequence). V lost 8 bases to trimming and J lost 4 bases, with 18 bases between them. CDR3 length: 14 residues. The CDR3 DNA reads TGTGCCAGCCGACCCGGGACGATCAGTTACGAGCAGTACTTC. It is translated as CASRPGTISYEQYF.

The chain employs TRBV7-2 and TRBJ1-1; TRBD1 might be the D (5 bases). The germline V gene encodes CDR1 SGHTA and CDR2 FQGNSA. The CDR3 runs to 13 residues. Trimming removed 5 bases at V and 4 bases at J, with 11 bases between. The chain's CDR3 is CASSLQGSTEAFF. For the CDR3, the DNA is TGTGCCAGCAGCCTTCAGGGATCCACTGAAGCTTTCTTT. The full variable domain, rest sourced from reference TRBV7-2 and TRBJ1-1, is GAGVSQSPSNKVTEKGKDVELRCDPISGHTALYWYRQSLGQGLEFLIYFQGNSAPDKSGLPSDRFSAERTGGSVSTLTIQRTQQEDSAVYLCASSLQGSTEAFFGQGTRLTVV.

In this sample, this clone turned up a few times. The chain uses TRBV5-6 and TRBJ2-3, with no clear D. The CDR3 is 12 amino acids. The germline V gene encodes CDR1 SGHDT and CDR2 YYEEEE. V was trimmed by 0 bases and J by 3 bases, leaving 2 bases between them. The CDR3 region has the DNA TGTGCCAGCAGCTTGGAGACAGATACGCAGTATTTT. Encoded protein: CASSLETDTQYF. The full variable domain, in which reference TRBV5-6 and TRBJ2-3 provide the parts outside the CDR3, is DAGVTQSPTHLIKTRGQQVTLRCSPKSGHDTVSWYQQALGQGPQFIFQYYEEEERQRGNFPDRFSGHQFPNYSSELNVNALLLGDSALYLCASSLETDTQYFGPGTRLTVL.

This clone was observed a handful of times. V gene TRBV20-1 combines with J gene TRBJ2-1; D call uncertain. With 2 bases removed from V and 8 bases from J, the gap between germline ends came to 7 bases. This CDR3 is 11 amino acids long. Germline V lookup: CDR1 DFQATT, CDR2 SNEGSKA (reference sequence). CDR3: CSARQVYEQFF. The CDR3 DNA follows: TGCAGTGCTAGACAGGTTTATGAGCAGTTCTTC.

This clone came up a few times. The chain couples TRBV19 to TRBJ2-5; no firm D call. The CDR3 runs 14 residues. Germline V CDR1 and CDR2: LNHDA, SQIVND (reference sequence). Trimming took 5 bases from V and 5 from J, leaving 15 bases between them. The CDR3 DNA is TGTGCCAGTAGTCGAATCTTGAAAGGGGAGACCCAGTACTTC. Translating it yields CASSRILKGETQYF.

This clone showed up just a few times. A read error may be the cause here, since a much bigger clone is one base away. This rearrangement joins TRBV11-2 to TRBJ2-5; D uncertain. Germline loops: CDR1 SGHAT, CDR2 FQNNGV. The CDR3 has 11 residues. Trimming pared 5 bases from V and 1 base from J, leaving 2 bases between. The CDR3 sequence: CASSTQETQYF. CDR3 bases: TGTGCCAGCAGCACCCAAGAGACCCAGTACTTC.

This clone was recorded a few times. V is TRBV6-1 and J is TRBJ1-6; D is uncertain. The ends were cut back, 7 bases at V and 7 bases at J, with 11 bases in the middle. In germline, CDR1 is MNHNS, CDR2 SASEGT. The CDR3 length is 13 residues. The CDR3 sequence is CASILATNSPLHF. The CDR3 DNA is TGTGCCAGCATCTTGGCGACCAATTCACCCCTCCACTTT.

This clone was counted a few times. The chain combines TRBV5-1 with TRBJ1-1; tentative D call: TRBD1 (5 bases). The germline V gene has CDR1 SGHRS and CDR2 YFSETQ. The CDR3 covers 14 residues. Trimming left V 4 bases short and J 5 bases short, with 15 bases between. CDR3 sequence reads: CASSLDNWGTEAFF. CDR3 nucleotide sequence: TGCGCCAGCAGCCTGGACAATTGGGGGACTGAAGCTTTCTTT.

This clone came up a few times. The chain employs TRBV5-1 and TRBJ1-1, with no clear D. Germline V gene lookup returns CDR1 SGHRS and CDR2 YFSETQ. The CDR3 is 13 amino acids. Trimming cost V 0 bases and J 5 bases, with 8 bases left between them. The CDR3 loop is CASSLVAETEAFF. CDR3 coding DNA: TGCGCCAGCAGCTTGGTTGCAGAAACTGAAGCTTTCTTT.

This clone has more than one count but fewer than ten. V is TRBV5-4 and J is TRBJ2-5; 11 positions match TRBD1. V lost 10 bases to trimming and J lost 4 bases; unmatched junction nucleotides: 12. In germline, CDR1 is SGHNT, CDR2 YYREEE (reference sequence). This CDR3 has 15 amino acids. CDR3 DNA sequence: TGTGCCTGGGGACAGGGGGTATCGTTGGGAGAGACCCAGTACTTC. This encodes CAWGQGVSLGETQYF.

This clone was counted a few times. This rearrangement joins TRBV25-1 to TRBJ1-2; D unclear. CDR1 is MGHDK and CDR2 is SYGVNS in the germline V gene. V was pared by 8 bases and J by 0 bases, with 19 bases between. This CDR3 spans 16 amino acids. CDR3: CASRTEGSASNYGYTF. In nucleotides, the CDR3 is TGTGCCAGCCGGACCGAGGGTTCTGCCTCTAACTATGGCTACACCTTC.

V usage is TRBV27 and J usage is TRBJ1-2; unclear D gene. Trimming left V 5 bases short and J 0 bases short, with 7 bases between. The CDR3 spans 13 residues. The germline CDR1 and CDR2 sequences are MNHEY and SMNVEV (reference sequence). The CDR3: CASSTEANYGYTF. For the CDR3, the DNA is TGTGCCAGCAGTACCGAAGCTAACTATGGCTACACCTTC.

This clone showed up just a few times. This chain joins TRBV28 and TRBJ2-1; the D is unclear. Trimming stripped 2 bases from V and 7 bases from J, with 12 bases between. From germline, CDR1 is MDHEN and CDR2 SYDVKM. This CDR3 has 14 residues. The CDR3, as DNA: TGTGCCAGCAGTTTAAACACCCCTCGGAATGAGCAGTTCTTC. Its translation is CASSLNTPRNEQFF. The complete variable domain, with remaining parts taken from reference TRBV28 and TRBJ2-1, reads DVKVTQSSRYLVKRTGEKVFLECVQDMDHENMFWYRQDPGLGLRLIYFSYDVKMKEKGDIPEGYSVSREKKERFSLILESASTNQTSMYLCASSLNTPRNEQFFGPGTRLTVL.

This clone was counted a few times. The chain employs TRBV6-5 and TRBJ1-1; D is perhaps TRBD1 (6 bases). CDR3 length: 15 residues. Per germline, CDR1 MNHEY and CDR2 SVGAGI. The V end lost 8 bases, the J end lost 4 bases, and 20 bases lay between the germline ends. This CDR3 reads CASQTEQGKGTEAFF. CDR3 coding DNA: TGTGCCAGCCAGACTGAACAGGGAAAGGGCACTGAAGCTTTCTTT.

This clone was counted a few times. The chain couples TRBV7-9 to TRBJ2-5; D is ambiguous. The CDR3 is made up of 12 amino acids. The germline gives CDR1 SEHNR, CDR2 FQNEAQ (reference sequence). Trimming left V 0 bases short and J 9 bases short, with 8 bases between. The CDR3 nucleotides are TGTGCCAGCAGCTTAGCGGATGTGGCCCAGTACTTC. Encoded protein: CASSLADVAQYF.

V and J are TRBV5-4 and TRBJ2-7, with D possibly called TRBD1 or TRBD2 (5 bases each). Trimming left V 2 bases short and J 6 bases short, with 15 bases between. The CDR3 extends over 14 amino acids. Germline values: CDR1 SGHNT, CDR2 YYREEE (reference sequence). CDR3: CASSFVNGGSEQYF. CDR3 in DNA: TGTGCCAGCAGCTTTGTCAATGGGGGATCCGAGCAGTACTTC.